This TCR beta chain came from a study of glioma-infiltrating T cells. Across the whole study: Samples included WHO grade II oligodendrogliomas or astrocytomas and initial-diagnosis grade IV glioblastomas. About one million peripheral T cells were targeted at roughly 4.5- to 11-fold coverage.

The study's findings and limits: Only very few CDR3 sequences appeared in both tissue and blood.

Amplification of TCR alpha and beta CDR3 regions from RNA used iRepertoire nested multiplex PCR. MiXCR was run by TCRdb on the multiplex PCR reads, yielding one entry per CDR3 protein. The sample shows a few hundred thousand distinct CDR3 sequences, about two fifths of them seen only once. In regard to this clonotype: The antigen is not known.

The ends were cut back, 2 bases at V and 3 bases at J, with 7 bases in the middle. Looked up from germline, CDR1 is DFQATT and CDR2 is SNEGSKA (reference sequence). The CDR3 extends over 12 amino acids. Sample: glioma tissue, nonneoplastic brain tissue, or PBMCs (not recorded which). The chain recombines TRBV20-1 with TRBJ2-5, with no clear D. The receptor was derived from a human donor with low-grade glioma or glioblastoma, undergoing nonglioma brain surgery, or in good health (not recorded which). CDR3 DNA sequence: TGCAGTGCTAGAATGGAAGAAGAGACCCAGTACTTC. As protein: CSARMEEETQYF.